This T cell receptor beta chain was sequenced for a study of CD8+CD57+ T cells in acquired aplastic anemia. About the study: DNA per sorted CD4+ or CD8+ sample ranged about 0.18 to 30 ug, averaging around 3.2 ug. The average read count for CD4+ cells in healthy donors was 9 million to 14 million. Notes on the study in general: Any difference that existed in CD8+ Simpson's diversity between patients and controls was not significant. More than 25 was the count of CD8+ CDR3 sequences that patients shared with controls.

Profiling of TCR beta VDJ combinations and CDR3 sequences used genomic DNA as template. TCRdb re-called the reads with MiXCR, one entry per CDR3 protein. The sample shows about 180,000 distinct CDR3 sequences, 46% of them seen only once. V lost 2 bases, J lost 1 base, and 5 bases stayed unmatched. The CDR3 runs 16 residues. The germline V gene has CDR1 SGHAT and CDR2 FQDESV (reference sequence). This clonotype has at least ten counts. What it binds is unknown. Sequenced input: sorted CD4+, CD8+, or CD8+CD57+ T cells (not recorded which) from PBMCs. This TCR derives from a human donor in good health. This chain connects TRBV11-1 to TRBJ2-3; 8 bases match TRBD2. Here the CDR3 reads CASSLRGAGGTDTQYF. CDR3 sequence (DNA): TGTGCCAGCAGCTTACGGGGAGCGGGGGGCACAGATACGCAGTATTTT.